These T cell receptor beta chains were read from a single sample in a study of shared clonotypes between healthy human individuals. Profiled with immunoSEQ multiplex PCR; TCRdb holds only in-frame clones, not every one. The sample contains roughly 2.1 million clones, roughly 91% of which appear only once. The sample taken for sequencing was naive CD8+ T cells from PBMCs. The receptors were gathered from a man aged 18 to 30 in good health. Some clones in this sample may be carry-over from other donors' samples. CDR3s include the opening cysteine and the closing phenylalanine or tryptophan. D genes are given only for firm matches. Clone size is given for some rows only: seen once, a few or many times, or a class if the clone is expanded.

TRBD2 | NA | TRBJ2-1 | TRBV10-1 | TGCGCCAGCAGTGAGTCGGTCGGGAGGGGACAGTTCTTC | CASSESVGRGQFF
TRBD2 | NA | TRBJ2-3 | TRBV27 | TGTGCCAGCAGTTTACTCACTAGCGGGAGTGTTGATACGCAGTATTTT | CASSLLTSGSVDTQYF
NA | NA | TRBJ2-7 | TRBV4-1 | TGCGCCAGCAGCCAAGCGGAGGGTTTGACCTACGAGCAGTACTTC | CASSQAEGLTYEQYF
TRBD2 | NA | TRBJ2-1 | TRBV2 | TGTGCCAGCAGTGAAAGGGGACTAGGTAACAATGAGCAGTTCTTC | CASSERGLGNNEQFF
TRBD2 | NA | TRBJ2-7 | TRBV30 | TGTGCCTGGAATATGGGACTAGCTTACGAGCAGTACTTC | CAWNMGLAYEQYF
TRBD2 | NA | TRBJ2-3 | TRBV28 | TGTGCCAGCAGTTCCCCCCGAGCGGGGCCCACAGATACGCAGTATTTT | CASSSPRAGPTDTQYF
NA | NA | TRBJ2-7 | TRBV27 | TGTGCCAGCAGTTTAGGTCCCCCCTACGAGCAGTACTTC | CASSLGPPYEQYF
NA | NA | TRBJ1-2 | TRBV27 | TGTGCCAGCGGTCTGGTTCTGGGCGGGGATGGCTACACCTTC | CASGLVLGGDGYTF
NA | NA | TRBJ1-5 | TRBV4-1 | TGCGCCAGCAGCCAGGCCGGCAATCAGCCCCAGCATTTT | CASSQAGNQPQHF
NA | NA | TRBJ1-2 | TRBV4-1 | TGCGCCAGCAGCCAAGATTGGCCGGGAGGGGACTATGGCTACACCTTC | CASSQDWPGGDYGYTF
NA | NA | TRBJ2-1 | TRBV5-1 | TGCGCCAGCAGCTCCGCGCGGCTCAACAATGAGCAGTTCTTC | CASSSARLNNEQFF
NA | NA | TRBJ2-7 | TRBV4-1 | TGCGCCAGCAGCCAGGGGCTAGACCATTCCTACGAGCAGTACTTC | CASSQGLDHSYEQYF
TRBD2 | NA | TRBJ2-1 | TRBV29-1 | TGCAGCGGTGGGACTAGCGGAGGGTACAATGAGCAGTTCTTC | CSGGTSGGYNEQFF
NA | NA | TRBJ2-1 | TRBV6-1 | TGTGCCAGCAGTATACGGGACGCCGCCTACAATGAGCAGTTCTTC | CASSIRDAAYNEQFF
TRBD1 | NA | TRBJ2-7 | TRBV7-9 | TGTGCCAGCAGCTCCACAGGGGGCTCCTACGAGCAGTACTTC | CASSSTGGSYEQYF
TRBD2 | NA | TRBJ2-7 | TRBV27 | TGTGCCAGCAGTTTATCCGGGACGGGGGGTTACGAGCAGTACTTC | CASSLSGTGGYEQYF
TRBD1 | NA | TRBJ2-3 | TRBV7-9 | TGTGCCAGCAGCCAGCAGAAGGGACAGTTTGCCTCCACAGATACGCAGTATTTT | CASSQQKGQFASTDTQYF
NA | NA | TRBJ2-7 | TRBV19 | TGTGCCAGTAGTATCATAGGTTCCCACGAGCAGTACTTC | CASSIIGSHEQYF
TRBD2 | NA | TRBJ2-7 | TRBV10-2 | TGCGCCAGCACCGAACGTACTCCGGGGGGTGTGTACGAGCAGTACTTC | CASTERTPGGVYEQYF
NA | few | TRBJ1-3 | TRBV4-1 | TGCGCCAGCAGCCCGAAACGGGACCCTGGAAACACCATATATTTT | CASSPKRDPGNTIYF
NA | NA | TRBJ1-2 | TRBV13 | TGTGCCAGCAGCCCCCCCCAAGCTAACTATGGCTACACCTTC | CASSPPQANYGYTF
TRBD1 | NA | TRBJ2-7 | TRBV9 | TGTGCCAGCAGCGTTGGGACAGCCAGCTCCTACGAGCAGTACTTC | CASSVGTASSYEQYF
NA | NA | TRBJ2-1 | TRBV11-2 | TGTGCCAGCAGGTACACGTACAATGAGCAGTTCTTC | CASRYTYNEQFF
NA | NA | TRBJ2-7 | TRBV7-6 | TGTGCCAGCAGCTTAGACCGGGGAAACGAGCAGTACTTC | CASSLDRGNEQYF
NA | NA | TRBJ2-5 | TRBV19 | TGTGCCAGTAGTATTCGGGGGGACACTCAAGAGACCCAGTACTTC | CASSIRGDTQETQYF
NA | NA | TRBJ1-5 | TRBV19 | TGTGCCAGTGGGGGTGGGGGGCAACAGCCCCAGCATTTT | CASGGGGQQPQHF